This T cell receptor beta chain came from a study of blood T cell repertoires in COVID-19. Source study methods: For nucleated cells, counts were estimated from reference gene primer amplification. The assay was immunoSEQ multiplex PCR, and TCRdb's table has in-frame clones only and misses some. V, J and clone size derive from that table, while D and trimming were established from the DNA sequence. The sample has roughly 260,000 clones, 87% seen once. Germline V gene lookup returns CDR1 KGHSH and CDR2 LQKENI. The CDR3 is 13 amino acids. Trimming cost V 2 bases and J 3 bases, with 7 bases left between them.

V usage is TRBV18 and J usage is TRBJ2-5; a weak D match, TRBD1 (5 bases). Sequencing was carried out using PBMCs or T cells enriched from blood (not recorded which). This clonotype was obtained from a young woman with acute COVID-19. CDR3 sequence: CASSPDSKETQYF. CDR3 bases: TGTGCCAGCTCACCAGACAGTAAAGAGACCCAGTACTTC. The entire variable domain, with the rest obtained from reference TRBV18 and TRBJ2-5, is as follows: NAGVMQNPRHLVRRRGQEARLRCSPMKGHSHVYWYRQLPEEGLKFMVYLQKENIIDESGMPKERFSAEFPKEGPSILRIQQVVRGDSAAYFCASSPDSKETQYFGPGTRLLVL.